Shown below are 9 T cell receptor beta chains from a single sample sequenced in a study of blood T cells in healthy people across ages. Sample-barcoded 5' priming and a J-beta primer mix drove a second PCR of 7 to 11 cycles. One entry per CDR3 protein, called by TCRdb with MiXCR from the 5' RACE reads. The sample has 1.4 million to 1.5 million distinct CDR3 sequences; 42% are singletons. The sequenced material came from blood. The receptors were gathered from a woman aged 18-29 years in good health.

The chain recombines TRBV28 with TRBJ1-5; no reliable D call. In germline, CDR1 is MDHEN, CDR2 SYDVKM. This CDR3 contains 15 residues. The V gene lost 2 bases and the J gene lost 4 bases, with 12 bases spanning the gap. The CDR3 reads CASSLRASENQPQHF. In nucleotides, the CDR3 is TGTGCCAGCAGTTTACGGGCATCTGAGAATCAGCCCCAGCATTTT.

V is TRBV2 and J is TRBJ1-2; no reliable D call. The CDR3 sequence is 13 residues long. Trimming shortened V by 8 bases and J by 0 bases, and 10 bases separated the two germline ends. Germline V lookup: CDR1 SNHLY, CDR2 FYNNEI. CDR3 protein: CASSPQPNYGYTF. The CDR3 region has the DNA TGTGCCAGCTCACCGCAGCCTAACTATGGCTACACCTTC.

The CDR3 nucleotides read TGTGCCAGCAGTGCCGAGGTCATCGGAGGTCAATTGCATTTT. Protein: CASSAEVIGGQLHF. The chain combines TRBV28 with TRBJ1-5; D gene ambiguous. With 5 bases removed from V and 15 bases from J, the gap between germline ends came to 23 bases. There are 14 residues in the CDR3. CDR1 is MDHEN and CDR2 is SYDVKM in the germline V gene.

J is TRBJ2-5 and V is TRBV2; TRBD2 aligns across 10 bases. The CDR3 runs 16 residues. Germline V gene sequence: CDR1 SNHLY, CDR2 FYNNEI. Trimming at V came to 4 bases and at J to 2 bases, leaving 7 bases not matched to a gene. CDR3 sequence (DNA): TGTGCCAGCAGTGGTAGACTAGCGGGTTTGCAAGAGACCCAGTACTTC. Protein: CASSGRLAGLQETQYF.

The genes are TRBV20-1 and TRBJ2-5, with D perhaps being TRBD1 or TRBD2 (5 bases each). There are 14 residues in the CDR3. Per the germline V gene, CDR1 is DFQATT and CDR2 is SNEGSKA (reference sequence). V shed 4 bases and J shed 11 bases, with 23 bases lying between them. CDR3 residues: CSAKIRGAYNEQYF. Here the CDR3 DNA reads TGCAGTGCTAAGATAAGGGGAGCCTACAATGAGCAGTACTTC.

Ten or more counts support this clonotype. The chain employs TRBV6-5 and TRBJ2-5; 8 nucleotides align to TRBD1. Germline assignment: CDR1 MNHEY and CDR2 SVGAGI. CDR3 length equals 14 residues. J was trimmed by 4 bases and V by 6 bases; bases with no gene match: 7. CDR3 in amino acids: CASSRTGSSETQYF. As DNA, the CDR3 is TGTGCCAGCAGCAGGACAGGGTCCTCAGAGACCCAGTACTTC.

This chain connects TRBV2 to TRBJ1-4; TRBD1 is a possible D gene (5 bases). Per germline, CDR1 SNHLY and CDR2 FYNNEI. The CDR3 runs 15 residues. V was cut by 6 bases and J by 3 bases, with 14 bases left in between. The CDR3 nucleotides are TGTGCCAGCAGGAAAAGGGGTACCGCTAATGAAAAACTGTTTTTT. The encoded protein is CASRKRGTANEKLFF.

The chain joins TRBV4-2 to TRBJ1-2; D gene uncertain. The CDR3 runs 15 residues. The germline CDR1 and CDR2 sequences are LGHNA and YNFKEQ. Trimming pared 0 bases from V and 1 base from J, leaving 9 bases between. The CDR3 loop is CASSQERKDNYGYTF. The CDR3 nucleotides read TGTGCCAGCAGCCAAGAGCGGAAAGATAACTATGGCTACACCTTC.

The chain is built from TRBV18 and TRBJ2-7; 9 positions match TRBD1. TRBJ2-5 matches the DNA end more closely, so the J call is doubtful. The CDR3 extends over 14 amino acids. The germline gives CDR1 KGHSH, CDR2 LQKENI. Here the CDR3 DNA reads TGTGCCAGCTCACCTATGGACAGGGGCGAGACCCAGTACTTC. Amino acids: CASSPMDRGETQYF.